The sequence of this T cell receptor beta chain was determined in a study of blood T cell repertoires in COVID-19. In the study overall: The study drew acute and convalescent COVID-19 samples from the United States, Italy and Spain. T cells, B-cell-depleted T cells, or PBMCs provided the cDNA or gDNA that served as material.

Per the authors' pipeline: Counts of nucleated cells, estimated from reference gene primer amplification, were obtained. Profiled with immunoSEQ multiplex PCR; TCRdb holds only in-frame clones, not every one. V and J calls and clone size are given by that table; D and trimming were obtained from the DNA. The data show about 160,000 clones, with just under 90% seen just once and 10% held by the top ten. Germline assignment: CDR1 MNHEY and CDR2 SVGAGI. The CDR3 covers 15 residues. V was pared by 8 bases and J by 2 bases, with 11 bases of the junction left unmatched. During active infection, Seattle patients enrolled and were then monitored through disease.

The sample comprised peripheral blood. V gene TRBV6-5 combines with J gene TRBJ2-7; 8 bases fit TRBD1. This receptor was taken from a woman between 65 and 79 years old with COVID-19, enrolled during active disease. In DNA form, the CDR3 reads TGTGCCAGCCGGAGCATGGACAGGGTGACCTACGAGCAGTACTTC. Translation: CASRSMDRVTYEQYF.